A selection of T cell receptor beta chains follows, all from one sample in a study of blood T cell repertoires in COVID-19. Data came from immunoSEQ multiplex PCR; TCRdb stores just in-frame clones and leaves some out. The table includes approximately 290,000 clones, roughly 90% detected once. Sample: peripheral blood. The receptors were gathered from a man aged 25 to 45 with acute or convalescent COVID-19. Each CDR3 is given with its conserved first and last residue. D genes are given only for firm matches. The size field is filled for only some rows; it gives once, few, many or a size class.

size: NA; D: NA; J: TRBJ1-5; V: TRBV7-9; DNA: TGTGCCAGCAGCTTAGGAGGGTCCGGTCAGCCCCAGCATTTT; CDR3: CASSLGGSGQPQHF
size: NA; D: NA; J: TRBJ2-7; V: TRBV30; DNA: TGTGCCTGGAGTGAGCAGGGCCCATCACGAAAGTACTTC; CDR3: CAWSEQGPSRKYF
size: NA; D: NA; J: TRBJ2-3; V: TRBV20-1; DNA: TGCAGTGCTAGTGCCGGATCAGGTACGCAGTATTTT; CDR3: CSASAGSGTQYF
size: NA; D: TRBD1; J: TRBJ2-7; V: TRBV7-6; DNA: TGTGCCAGCAGCATTGGACAGGGGCCCCTTTACGAGCAGTACTTC; CDR3: CASSIGQGPLYEQYF
size: NA; D: TRBD1; J: TRBJ2-7; V: TRBV19; DNA: TGTGCCAGTAGCTGGACAGGGGACTACGAGCAGTACTTC; CDR3: CASSWTGDYEQYF
size: NA; D: TRBD1; J: TRBJ1-4; V: TRBV28; DNA: TGTGCCAGCAGTTCTATGACAGGGGATGAAAAACTGTTTTTT; CDR3: CASSSMTGDEKLFF
size: NA; D: TRBD1; J: TRBJ1-5; V: TRBV28; DNA: TGTGCCAGCAGTTCCACAGGGGTTGGCCATCAGCCCCAGCATTTT; CDR3: CASSSTGVGHQPQHF
size: NA; D: TRBD1; J: TRBJ1-1; V: TRBV7-2; DNA: TGTGCCAGCAGCTTGGCCCCCGGGACAGGACCTTTCTTT; CDR3: CASSLAPGTGPFF
size: once; D: NA; J: TRBJ1-5; V: TRBV28; DNA: TGTGCCACGTGGGCATCAGTATCCAGTCAGCCCCAGCATTTT; CDR3: CATWASVSSQPQHF
size: NA; D: TRBD1; J: TRBJ2-5; V: TRBV3-1/TRBV3-2; DNA: TGTGCCAGCAGCCAAGATTCCATGCCAGGGGGTACCCAGTACTTC; CDR3: CASSQDSMPGGTQYF
size: NA; D: TRBD2; J: TRBJ2-3; V: TRBV27; DNA: TGTGCCAGCAGTTCATTTATACAAGCGGGAGCGGGAGATACGCAGTATTTT; CDR3: CASSSFIQAGAGDTQYF
size: few; D: NA; J: TRBJ1-1; V: TRBV27; DNA: TGTGCCAGCAGTTTACAGGGATCGAACACTGAAGCTTTCTTT; CDR3: CASSLQGSNTEAFF
size: NA; D: TRBD2; J: TRBJ2-5; V: TRBV27; DNA: TGTGCCAGCAGTTTTTGGCGGGGGGGGGATGAGACCCAGTACTTC; CDR3: CASSFWRGGDETQYF
size: NA; D: NA; J: TRBJ1-1; V: TRBV3-1/TRBV3-2; DNA: TGTGCCAGCAGCCAAGAAGGTGGGGGCGCGACGGACACTGAAGCTTTCTTT; CDR3: CASSQEGGGATDTEAFF
size: NA; D: NA; J: TRBJ2-3; V: TRBV5-1; DNA: TGCGCCAGCCGAATAAGGGAGGGGGTAAGCACAGATACGCAGTATTTT; CDR3: CASRIREGVSTDTQYF
size: once; D: TRBD1; J: TRBJ2-1; V: TRBV12-5; DNA: TGTGCTAGTGGCCGCGACAGGGCCCACTACAATGAGCAGTTCTTC; CDR3: CASGRDRAHYNEQFF
size: NA; D: TRBD2; J: TRBJ2-1; V: TRBV19; DNA: TGTGCCAGTAGTATGGGCCGGAGACTAGCACAATACAATGAGCAGTTCTTC; CDR3: CASSMGRRLAQYNEQFF
size: NA; D: NA; J: TRBJ1-2; V: TRBV3-1/TRBV3-2; DNA: TGTGCCAGCAGCCAAGAGGACAGAAACAGTGGCTACACCTTC; CDR3: CASSQEDRNSGYTF
size: NA; D: NA; J: TRBJ1-2; V: TRBV19; DNA: TGTGCCAGTATGCCCCTCTCCGGAGCTAACTATGGCTACACCTTC; CDR3: CASMPLSGANYGYTF
size: NA; D: NA; J: TRBJ2-1; V: TRBV3-1/TRBV3-2; DNA: TGTGCCAGCAGAACCCGGGCGGGGGCCGGGGGCAATGAGCAGTTCTTC; CDR3: CASRTRAGAGGNEQFF
size: NA; D: NA; J: TRBJ2-3; V: TRBV5-1; DNA: TGCGCCAGCAGCTTGGATCCCCAGGGGCTTTTCAGCCTCAGCACAGATACGCAGTATTTT; CDR3: CASSLDPQGLFSLSTDTQYF
size: NA; D: TRBD2; J: TRBJ2-3; V: TRBV30; DNA: TGTGCCTGGGCTAGCGGGAGGGCCACAGATACGCAGTATTTT; CDR3: CAWASGRATDTQYF
size: NA; D: NA; J: TRBJ2-1; V: TRBV10-1; DNA: TGCGCCAGCAGAGCGGCGGGCGATGAGCAGTTCTTC; CDR3: CASRAAGDEQFF
size: NA; D: TRBD1; J: TRBJ2-7; V: TRBV27; DNA: TGTGCCAGCAGTTTCGGACAGGGCTACGAGCAGTACTTC; CDR3: CASSFGQGYEQYF
size: NA; D: NA; J: TRBJ1-2; V: TRBV28; DNA: TGTGCCAGCAGTTCCGAGATCGGGGGCTACACCTTC; CDR3: CASSSEIGGYTF
size: NA; D: NA; J: TRBJ2-7; V: TRBV2; DNA: TGTGCCAGCTCCCTCTCCTACGAGCAGTACTTC; CDR3: CASSLSYEQYF
size: NA; D: NA; J: TRBJ1-5; V: TRBV5-6; DNA: TGTGCCAGCAGCTTCAGGGGACGCAATCAGCCCCAGCATTTT; CDR3: CASSFRGRNQPQHF
size: NA; D: NA; J: TRBJ2-3; V: TRBV30; DNA: TGTGCCTGGAATAAGCAGACACGCACAGATACGCAGTATTTT; CDR3: CAWNKQTRTDTQYF
size: NA; D: NA; J: TRBJ2-3; V: TRBV19; DNA: TGTGCCAGTAGTATACAGGGGCCCCTATCCACAGATACGCAGTATTTT; CDR3: CASSIQGPLSTDTQYF
size: NA; D: TRBD2; J: TRBJ2-1; V: TRBV6-6; DNA: TGTGCCAGCAGAAGGCTAGCGGGGTTTCATGAGCAGTTCTTC; CDR3: CASRRLAGFHEQFF
size: NA; D: NA; J: TRBJ2-3; V: TRBV11-3; DNA: TGTGCCAGCAGCTTAGGGGTGTACGCGCGGCGGTATTTT; CDR3: CASSLGVYARRYF
size: NA; D: TRBD1; J: TRBJ1-5; V: TRBV28; DNA: TGTGCCAGCAGCACGAGGACAGGGGGTGGTCAGCCCCAGCATTTT; CDR3: CASSTRTGGGQPQHF
size: NA; D: NA; J: TRBJ2-3; V: TRBV19; DNA: TGTGCCACCTCACGGTTGTCTAGCACAGATACGCAGTATTTT; CDR3: CATSRLSSTDTQYF
size: few; D: TRBD1; J: TRBJ1-1; V: TRBV30; DNA: TGTGCCTGGAGTGCACAGGGGGACACTGAAGCTTTCTTT; CDR3: CAWSAQGDTEAFF
size: NA; D: NA; J: TRBJ1-5; V: TRBV28; DNA: TGTGCCAGCAGTTTAGGGGGGGGAGTCAATCAGCCCCAGCATTTT; CDR3: CASSLGGGVNQPQHF
size: NA; D: NA; J: TRBJ2-7; V: TRBV6-2/TRBV6-3; DNA: TGTGCCAGCAGTTACCTCCAGGGGCGGGTCTACGAGCAGTACTTC; CDR3: CASSYLQGRVYEQYF
size: NA; D: TRBD1; J: TRBJ2-1; V: TRBV11-1; DNA: TGTGCCAGCAGCTCCGACAGGGGTAATTACAATGAGCAGTTCTTC; CDR3: CASSSDRGNYNEQFF
size: NA; D: TRBD1; J: TRBJ1-1; V: TRBV7-9; DNA: TGTGCCAGCAGCTCACCGGGACAGGGTATAGTCGCTGAAGCTTTCTTT; CDR3: CASSSPGQGIVAEAFF
size: NA; D: NA; J: TRBJ1-1; V: TRBV12-3/TRBV12-4; DNA: TGTGCCAGCAGTTTCGGACAGACCAAAGCTTTCTTT; CDR3: CASSFGQTKAFF
size: NA; D: TRBD1; J: TRBJ1-2; V: TRBV28; DNA: TGTGCCAGCAGTTGGGACAGGAGGCGGGAGGGCTACACCTTC; CDR3: CASSWDRRREGYTF
size: NA; D: TRBD1; J: TRBJ1-2; V: TRBV12-3/TRBV12-4; DNA: TGTGCCAGCAGACCGACAGGGGGCTATGGCTACACCTTC; CDR3: CASRPTGGYGYTF
size: few; D: TRBD1; J: TRBJ1-1; V: TRBV19; DNA: TGTGCCAGTAGTTCGCCCCGGACAGGGTCCCACACTGAAGCTTTCTTT; CDR3: CASSSPRTGSHTEAFF
size: NA; D: TRBD2; J: TRBJ2-1; V: TRBV25-1; DNA: TGTGCCAGCAGTGAGATAGCGGGTCTAGGCAATGAGCAGTTCTTC; CDR3: CASSEIAGLGNEQFF
size: NA; D: NA; J: TRBJ1-1; V: TRBV30; DNA: TGTGCCTGGAGTCCCGGGGGTTGGGACACTGAAGCTTTCTTT; CDR3: CAWSPGGWDTEAFF
size: NA; D: TRBD1; J: TRBJ1-1; V: TRBV28; DNA: TGTGCCAGCAGTTTCTATCGTCAGGGGGGTACTGAAGCTTTCTTT; CDR3: CASSFYRQGGTEAFF
size: once; D: NA; J: TRBJ1-4; V: TRBV29-1; DNA: TGCAGCGTTGCAGGGGCAACTAATGAAAAACTGTTTTTT; CDR3: CSVAGATNEKLFF
size: NA; D: TRBD2; J: TRBJ2-1; V: TRBV7-6; DNA: TGTGCCAGCAGCCGGACTAGCGGCGAGAGGTCATACAATGAGCAGTTCTTC; CDR3: CASSRTSGERSYNEQFF
size: few; D: NA; J: TRBJ2-7; V: TRBV27; DNA: TGTGCCAGCAGTACGAGCTCCTACGAGCAGTACTTC; CDR3: CASSTSSYEQYF
size: few; D: NA; J: TRBJ1-2; V: TRBV24-1; DNA: TGTGCCACCAGTCGGGGGTTGGGACGGCTCTATGGCTACACCTTC; CDR3: CATSRGLGRLYGYTF
size: NA; D: NA; J: TRBJ2-3; V: TRBV6-5; DNA: TGTGCCAGCAAAATATCCTGGTCGAGCCTGGATACGCAGTATTTT; CDR3: CASKISWSSLDTQYF
size: NA; D: NA; J: TRBJ2-5; V: TRBV11-2; DNA: TGTGCCAGCAGCTCTGCGACCGGGGGGACCCAGTACTTC; CDR3: CASSSATGGTQYF
size: NA; D: TRBD1; J: TRBJ1-6; V: TRBV14; DNA: TGTGCCAGCAGCCAGGGACAGCTAGGACTGGGTTCACCCCTCCACTTT; CDR3: CASSQGQLGLGSPLHF
size: NA; D: TRBD2; J: TRBJ2-3; V: TRBV7-9; DNA: TGTGCCAGCAGCTTACTAGCGGGGGTTACAGATACGCAGTATTTT; CDR3: CASSLLAGVTDTQYF
size: NA; D: NA; J: TRBJ1-2; V: TRBV19; DNA: TGTGCCAGTAGTAACGACCGATACCCGGGTGGCTACACCTTC; CDR3: CASSNDRYPGGYTF
size: NA; D: NA; J: TRBJ2-1; V: TRBV7-3; DNA: TGTGCCAGCAGCTTAACGGGGTCTCAGGGCACATACAATGAGCAGTTCTTC; CDR3: CASSLTGSQGTYNEQFF
size: once; D: NA; J: TRBJ1-1; V: TRBV27; DNA: TGTGCCAGCAGCCGTCAGCGGGGCACTGAAGCTTTCTTT; CDR3: CASSRQRGTEAFF